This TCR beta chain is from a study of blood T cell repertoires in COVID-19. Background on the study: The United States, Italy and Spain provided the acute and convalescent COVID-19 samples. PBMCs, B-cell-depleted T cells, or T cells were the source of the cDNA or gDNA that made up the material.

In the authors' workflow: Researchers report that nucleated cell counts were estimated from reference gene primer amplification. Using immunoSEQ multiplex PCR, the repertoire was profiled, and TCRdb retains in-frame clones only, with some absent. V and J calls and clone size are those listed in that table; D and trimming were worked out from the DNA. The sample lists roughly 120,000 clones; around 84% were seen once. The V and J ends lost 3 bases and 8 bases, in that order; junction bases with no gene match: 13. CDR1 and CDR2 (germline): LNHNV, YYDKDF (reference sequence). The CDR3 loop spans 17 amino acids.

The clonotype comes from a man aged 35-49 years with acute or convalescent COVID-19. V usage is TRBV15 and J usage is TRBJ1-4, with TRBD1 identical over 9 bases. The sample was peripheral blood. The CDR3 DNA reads TGTGCCACCAGCAGCACGCTTACCGGGACAGGGAGGGAAAAACTGTTTTTT. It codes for CATSSTLTGTGREKLFF. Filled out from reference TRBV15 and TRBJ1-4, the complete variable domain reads DAMVIQNPRYQVTQFGKPVTLSCSQTLNHNVMYWYQQKSSQAPKLLFHYYDKDFNNEADTPDNFQSRRPNTSFCFLDIRSPGLGDTAMYLCATSSTLTGTGREKLFFGSGTQLSVL.